This T cell receptor beta chain was sequenced in a study of response to subunit inactivated influenza vaccine. This clonotype was seen repeatedly, ten times or more. What it binds is not known. Germline assignment: CDR1 SGHTA and CDR2 FQGNSA. Trimming pared 3 bases from V and 8 bases from J, leaving 17 bases between. The CDR3 spans 15 residues. The study, taken as a whole, reports: Researchers suggested that each seasonal influenza vaccination recruits few new T cells.

TCRdb fed the RT-PCR reads into MiXCR, producing one record per CDR3 protein. The table includes 600,000 to 700,000 distinct CDR3 sequences, 12% to 15% detected once. The gene calls are TRBV7-2 and TRBJ2-1, with a possible D match to TRBD2 (5 bases). Sample: PBMCs from blood, taken less than 15 days before vaccination. This TCR came from a man aged 50 or older who received an inactivated influenza vaccine. The CDR3 region is CASSLQISSYDEQFF. Here the CDR3 DNA reads TGTGCCAGCAGCTTGCAGATTTCTAGCTATGATGAGCAGTTCTTC.